One T cell receptor (beta chain) is described in this entry. The antigen remains unidentified. The data derive from a study of stem cell transplantation in POMP-related autoinflammatory disease. Turning to the study itself: Before transplant, CD4+ T cells skewed naive and CD8+ proportions were low. Regarding the study as a whole: In patients with PRAID, every analyzed T-cell subset tended to show lower diversity and higher clonality.

Sequenced by immunoSEQ multiplex PCR; TCRdb stores in-frame clones only, minus some. The sample has some 68,000 clones, approximately 91% seen once. The length of the CDR3 is 14 residues. Trimming took 10 bases from V and 0 from J, leaving 13 bases between them. The germline V gene has CDR1 ENHRY and CDR2 SYGVKD. The sample in question was CD4+ T cells from PBMCs, obtained after stem cell transplantation. The sequence came from a human patient with POMP-related autoinflammation and immune dysregulation (PRAID). The graft donor may account for some of the T cells. This chain uses TRBV10-3 with TRBJ1-3, with D tentatively TRBD1 (5 bases). CDR3 sequence reads: CASSRASSGNTIYF. CDR3 sequence (DNA): TGTGCCAGTTCCAGGGCGAGCTCTGGAAACACCATATATTTT.